The rows below give T cell receptor beta chains drawn from one sample of a study of cytomegalovirus exposure and HLA in healthy donors. Sequencing used immunoSEQ multiplex PCR; TCRdb keeps in-frame clones, though not all of them. The sample contains fewer than 60,000 clones, just over 90% of which appear only once. The sample taken for sequencing was PBMCs. The receptors come from a young woman in good health and CMV-seropositive. CDR3s include the opening cysteine and the closing phenylalanine or tryptophan. The order of the fields is J gene, V gene, D gene, clone size, CDR3 DNA, CDR3 protein. The D gene is left open where the match is weak. Clone sizes are given selectively: once, few, many, or a class where the clone is expanded.

>TRBJ2-2|TRBV2|.|.
TGTGCCAGCAGTGAAGACACGCTGAACACCGGGGAGCTGTTTTTT
CASSEDTLNTGELFF
>TRBJ1-4|TRBV5-1|.|once
TGCGCCAGCAGCTGGGGGAACGCGGGACTGGAAAAACTGTTTTTT
CASSWGNAGLEKLFF
>TRBJ2-7|TRBV6-6|TRBD1|.
TGTGCCAGCAGTGCAACAGGGGTCGAGCAGTACTTC
CASSATGVEQYF
>TRBJ1-2|TRBV29-1|TRBD1|.
TGCAGCGTTGAAGAGGGACAGGGGCGCGGCTACACCTTC
CSVEEGQGRGYTF
>TRBJ1-1|TRBV6-5|.|.
TGTGCCAGCAGTTACGAGCGAGTGAACACTGAAGCTTTCTTT
CASSYERVNTEAFF
>TRBJ2-2|TRBV7-2|TRBD1|.
TGTGCCAGCAGAATTAGTGGGACAGGGGGCACCGGGGAGCTGTTTTTT
CASRISGTGGTGELFF
>TRBJ2-1|TRBV12-5|.|.
TGTGCTAGTGGTTTGGCCGGTTCCTCCTACAATGAGCAGTTCTTC
CASGLAGSSYNEQFF
>TRBJ1-2|TRBV7-9|.|.
TGTGCCAGCACTGGGGGCAGCCACTATGGCTACACCTTC
CASTGGSHYGYTF
>TRBJ2-2|TRBV5-6|TRBD2|.
TGTGCCAGCAGCTGGGGACTAGCGGGGAACACCGGGGAGCTGTTTTTT
CASSWGLAGNTGELFF
>TRBJ1-2|TRBV10-1|.|.
TGCGCCAGCAGTGTCGCAGGTCACTTCTACACCTTC
CASSVAGHFYTF
>TRBJ1-1|TRBV27|TRBD1|.
TGTGCCAGCAGGGGGACAGGGAGGACTGAAGCTTTCTTT
CASRGTGRTEAFF
>TRBJ1-1|TRBV30|TRBD1|.
TGTGCCTGGAGTGTAAGTAGGAAGTCGACAGGGGAGAACACTGAAGCTTTCTTT
CAWSVSRKSTGENTEAFF
>TRBJ2-7|TRBV2|TRBD1|.
TGTGCCAGCAGTCGGGGTGGGGACAGGGACTACGAGCAGTACTTC
CASSRGGDRDYEQYF
>TRBJ1-5|TRBV6-5|.|.
TGTGCCAGCAGTTATCTGACAGAAAGCAATCAGCCCCAGCATTTT
CASSYLTESNQPQHF
>TRBJ2-2|TRBV18|TRBD2|once
TGTGCCAGCTCGATCCCTAGCGGGGGGAACACCGGGGAGCTGTTTTTT
CASSIPSGGNTGELFF
>TRBJ2-1|TRBV4-1|TRBD1|.
TGCGCCAGCAGCCAAGATGCGGGACAGGGAACCAATGAGCAGTTCTTC
CASSQDAGQGTNEQFF
>TRBJ1-4|TRBV2|TRBD1|.
TGTGCCAGCACCACCCAGGGACAGTGGAATGAAAAACTGTTTTTT
CASTTQGQWNEKLFF
>TRBJ2-1|TRBV5-4|.|.
TGTGCCAGCAGCTTCCCCGACAGATTATACAATGAGCAGTTCTTC
CASSFPDRLYNEQFF
>TRBJ2-2|TRBV5-6|.|.
TGTGCCAGCCACGTCCGGGCAGGGATCATCGGGACCGGGGAGCTGTTTTTT
CASHVRAGIIGTGELFF
>TRBJ2-7|TRBV9|TRBD2|few
TGTGCCAGCAGCATGGGACTAGCGGGTTACGAGCAGTACTTC
CASSMGLAGYEQYF
>TRBJ2-5|TRBV5-1|TRBD1|once
TGCGCCAGCAGCTTGGAACAGGGGTTCCTAGAGACCCAGTACTTC
CASSLEQGFLETQYF
>TRBJ2-7|TRBV2|.|.
TGTGCCAGCAGTGAAGCGTTAAGGGGAGAGCAGTACTTC
CASSEALRGEQYF
>TRBJ1-2|TRBV28|.|.
TGTGCCAGCAGTTTGGAGGACAGACCTTGGTGGGGCTACACCTTC
CASSLEDRPWWGYTF
>TRBJ2-5|TRBV4-1|TRBD2|.
TGCGCCAGCAGCCAAGTTGCGGGGGTCGAGACCCAGTACTTC
CASSQVAGVETQYF
>TRBJ2-7|TRBV13|TRBD1|.
TGTGCCAGCAGCCAAACCCGGGACAGGGGGCATCTTGACGAGCAGTACTTC
CASSQTRDRGHLDEQYF
>TRBJ1-1|TRBV5-1|.|.
TGCGCCAGCAGCTTACAGGGTCTCCGGGACACTGAAGCTTTCTTT
CASSLQGLRDTEAFF
>TRBJ2-3|TRBV7-9|TRBD1|.
TGTGCCAGCAGAGACTCGACAGGGGGAATCGAGCTTTGGTTTTTT
CASRDSTGGIELWFF
>TRBJ1-5|TRBV4-1|.|few
TGCGCCAGCAGCCAAGAAATTGGCAACACCCAGCCCCAGCATTTT
CASSQEIGNTQPQHF
>TRBJ2-1|TRBV18|TRBD2|.
TGTGCCAGCTCACAAGGACTAGCGGGGGGGGCCGGTGAGCAGTTCTTC
CASSQGLAGGAGEQFF
>TRBJ2-7|TRBV14|.|once
TGTGCCAGCAGCCAAAGGTCAGGACCGGGACTCGACGAGCAGTACTTC
CASSQRSGPGLDEQYF
>TRBJ2-1|TRBV11-2|TRBD2|.
TGTGCCAGCAGCTTATGGCGGGGGGTCAATGAGCAGTTCTTC
CASSLWRGVNEQFF
>TRBJ1-1|TRBV30|.|once
TGTGCCTGGACACGGGGGAAGAACACTGAAGCTTTCTTT
CAWTRGKNTEAFF
>TRBJ2-7|TRBV10-1|TRBD1|.
TGCGCCAGCAGTGTTAACAGGGGTTACGAGCAGTACTTC
CASSVNRGYEQYF
>TRBJ2-7|TRBV5-5|.|.
TGTGCCAGCAGCCCAACAGGGAAGAGAAGCGAGCAGTACTTC
CASSPTGKRSEQYF
>TRBJ2-1|TRBV5-6|TRBD2|.
TGTGCCAGCAGCCCGGGACTAGCCACTGAGCAGTTCTTC
CASSPGLATEQFF
>TRBJ2-5|TRBV9|TRBD2|once
TGTGCCAGCAGCCCGAATAGCGGGGGGCTACAAGAGACCCAGTACTTC
CASSPNSGGLQETQYF
>TRBJ1-5|TRBV19|.|.
TGTGCCACAGATTTCCGGCAAGGGGGTAGCAATCAGCCCCAGCATTTT
CATDFRQGGSNQPQHF
>TRBJ2-2|TRBV27|TRBD1|.
TGTGCCAGCAGGAACTTTCCGGGACAGGGGAACACCGGGGAGCTGTTTTTT
CASRNFPGQGNTGELFF
>TRBJ1-6|TRBV19|TRBD1|.
TGTGCCAGTAGTATGCAGGGACAGTATCCCCTCCACTTT
CASSMQGQYPLHF
>TRBJ1-1|TRBV19|.|.
TGTGCCAGTCCGCCTCGACAGGCCGCGGGGGCCACTGAAGCTTTCTTT
CASPPRQAAGATEAFF
>TRBJ1-2|TRBV19|.|.
TGTGCCAGTAGTATCCCACGGCTGAGGGATGGCTACACCTTC
CASSIPRLRDGYTF
>TRBJ2-7|TRBV29-1|TRBD1|.
TGCAGCGGGGGACAGGGAACCGACGAGCAGTACTTC
CSGGQGTDEQYF